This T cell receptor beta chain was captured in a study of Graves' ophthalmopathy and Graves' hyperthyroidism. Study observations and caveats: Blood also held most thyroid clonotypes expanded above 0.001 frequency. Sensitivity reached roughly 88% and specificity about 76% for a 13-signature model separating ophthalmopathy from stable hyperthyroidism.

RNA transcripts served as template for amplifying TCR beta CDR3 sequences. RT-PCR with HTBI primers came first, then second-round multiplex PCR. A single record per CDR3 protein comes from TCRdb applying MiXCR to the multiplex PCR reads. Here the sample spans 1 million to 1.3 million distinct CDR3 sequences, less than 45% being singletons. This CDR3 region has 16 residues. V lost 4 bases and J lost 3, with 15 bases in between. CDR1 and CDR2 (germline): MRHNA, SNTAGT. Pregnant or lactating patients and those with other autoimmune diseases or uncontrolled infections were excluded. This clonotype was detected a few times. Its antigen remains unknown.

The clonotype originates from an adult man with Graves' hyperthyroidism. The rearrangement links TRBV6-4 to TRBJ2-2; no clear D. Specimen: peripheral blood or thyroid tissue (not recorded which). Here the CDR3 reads CASSVNRLFDTGELFF. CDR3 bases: TGTGCCAGCAGTGTCAACAGACTTTTTGACACCGGGGAGCTGTTTTTT.